This T cell receptor (beta chain) stems from a study of blood T cells in healthy people across ages. The second PCR ran about 6 to 11 cycles with a sample-barcoded 5' primer and J-beta primers. A tag from a template-switch adaptor with 12 random nucleotides marked each cDNA molecule. TCRdb re-analysed the 5' RACE reads in MiXCR, keeping a single row per CDR3 protein. The sample has about 800,000 distinct CDR3 sequences, more than 35% seen once. Germline V gene sequence: CDR1 LGHDT, CDR2 YNNKEL (reference sequence). Trimming took 3 bases from V and 6 from J; bases not matched to a gene: 7. The CDR3 spans 15 residues. Study observations and caveats: The authors considered diversity estimates from one million T cells to be underestimates.

As concerns this clonotype: The antigen is unknown.

The material sequenced was blood. The chain carries TRBV3-1 and TRBJ2-3; 9 nucleotides line up with TRBD2. This clonotype was sampled from a man older than 75 in good health. This CDR3 is CASSHSGAGGDTQYF. The CDR3 DNA is TGTGCCAGCAGCCACTCGGGAGCGGGAGGTGATACGCAGTATTTT.